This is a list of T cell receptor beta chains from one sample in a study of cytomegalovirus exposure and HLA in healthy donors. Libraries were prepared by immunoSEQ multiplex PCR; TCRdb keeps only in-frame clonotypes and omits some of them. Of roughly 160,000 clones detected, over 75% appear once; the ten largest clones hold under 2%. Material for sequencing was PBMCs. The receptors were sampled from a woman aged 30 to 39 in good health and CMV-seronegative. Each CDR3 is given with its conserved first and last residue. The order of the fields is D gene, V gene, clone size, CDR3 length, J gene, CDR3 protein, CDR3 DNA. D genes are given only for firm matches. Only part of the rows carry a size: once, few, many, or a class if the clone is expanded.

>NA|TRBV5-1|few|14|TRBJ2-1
CASSGDWSYNEQFF
TGCGCCAGCAGCGGAGACTGGTCCTACAATGAGCAGTTCTTC
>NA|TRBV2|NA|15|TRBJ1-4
CASSDEGLGNEKLFF
TGTGCCAGCAGTGACGAGGGCTTGGGTAATGAAAAACTGTTTTTT
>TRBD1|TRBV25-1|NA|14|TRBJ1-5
CASSEGTGDQPQHF
TGTGCCAGCAGTGAAGGGACAGGGGATCAGCCCCAGCATTTT
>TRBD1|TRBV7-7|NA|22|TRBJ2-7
CASSRRVSFGTGDLVHPYEQYF
TGTGCCAGCAGCCGACGTGTAAGTTTCGGGACAGGGGACCTTGTGCATCCCTACGAGCAGTACTTC
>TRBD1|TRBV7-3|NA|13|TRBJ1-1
CASSLERQGEAFF
TGTGCCAGCAGCTTGGAGAGACAGGGTGAAGCTTTCTTT
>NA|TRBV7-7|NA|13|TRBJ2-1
CASSGGGYNEQFF
TGTGCCAGCAGCGGAGGAGGGTACAATGAGCAGTTCTTC
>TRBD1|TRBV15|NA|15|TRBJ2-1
CATSRPGQGYNEQFF
TGTGCCACCAGCCGCCCCGGACAGGGTTACAATGAGCAGTTCTTC
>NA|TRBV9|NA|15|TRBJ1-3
CASSVQGLAGNTIYF
TGTGCCAGCAGCGTTCAGGGGTTGGCTGGAAACACCATATATTTT
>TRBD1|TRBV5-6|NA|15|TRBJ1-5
CASSSTGSNYQPQHF
TGTGCCAGCAGCTCGACAGGGTCCAATTATCAGCCCCAGCATTTT
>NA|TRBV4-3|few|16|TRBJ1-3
CASSQDRTDFGNTIYF
TGCGCCAGCAGCCAAGATCGAACGGACTTTGGAAACACCATATATTTT
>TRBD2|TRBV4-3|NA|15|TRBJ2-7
CASSQVAAGDYEQYF
TGCGCCAGCAGCCAAGTCGCAGCGGGAGACTACGAGCAGTACTTC
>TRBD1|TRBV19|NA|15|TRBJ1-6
CASSVDRGSGSPLHF
TGTGCCAGTAGTGTGGACAGGGGTTCCGGATCACCCCTCCACTTT
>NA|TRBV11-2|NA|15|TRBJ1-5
CASSLRGGGGQPQHF
TGTGCCAGCAGCTTAAGAGGGGGTGGGGGTCAGCCCCAGCATTTT
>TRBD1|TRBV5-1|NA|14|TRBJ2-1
CASSFGTGDNEQFF
TGCGCCAGCAGCTTCGGGACAGGGGATAATGAGCAGTTCTTC
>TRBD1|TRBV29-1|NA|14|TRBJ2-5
CSVEEGTGGFPQYF
TGCAGCGTTGAAGAGGGGACAGGGGGCTTTCCCCAGTACTTC
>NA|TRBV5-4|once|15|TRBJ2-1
CASSLGGGNYNEQFF
TGTGCCAGCAGCTTGGGGGGCGGGAACTACAATGAGCAGTTCTTC
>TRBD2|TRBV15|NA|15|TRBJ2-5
CATSFGLAVGETQYF
TGTGCCACCAGCTTTGGGCTAGCGGTAGGAGAGACCCAGTACTTC
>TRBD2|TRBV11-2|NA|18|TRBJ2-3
CASSLGVAGGPVTDTQYF
TGTGCCAGCAGCTTAGGGGTAGCGGGAGGGCCTGTCACAGATACGCAGTATTTT
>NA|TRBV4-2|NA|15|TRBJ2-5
CASSQENRGGETQYF
TGTGCCAGCAGCCAAGAAAACAGGGGGGGCGAGACCCAGTACTTC
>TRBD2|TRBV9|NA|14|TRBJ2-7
CASSGTSASYEQYF
TGTGCCAGCAGCGGGACTAGCGCCTCCTACGAGCAGTACTTC
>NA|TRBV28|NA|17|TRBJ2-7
CASSGGLNRVPPYEQYF
TGTGCCAGCAGCGGGGGGCTTAACAGGGTACCTCCCTACGAGCAGTACTTC
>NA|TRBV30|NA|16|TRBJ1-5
CAWSVAPGGRGQPQHF
TGTGCCTGGAGTGTAGCCCCGGGGGGGAGAGGACAGCCCCAGCATTTT
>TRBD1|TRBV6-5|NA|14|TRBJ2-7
CASKTGTGGYEQYF
TGTGCCAGCAAGACCGGGACAGGGGGTTACGAGCAGTACTTC
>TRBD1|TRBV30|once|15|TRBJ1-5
CAWSVGGRRRGPQHF
TGTGCCTGGAGTGTAGGGGGCAGGCGGAGGGGGCCCCAGCATTTT
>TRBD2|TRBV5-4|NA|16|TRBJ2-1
CASSTPGLAGYNEQFF
TGTGCCAGCAGCACACCGGGACTAGCGGGATACAATGAGCAGTTCTTC
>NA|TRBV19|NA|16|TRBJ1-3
CASSISPGHAGNTIYF
TGTGCCAGTAGTATTTCCCCGGGACATGCTGGAAACACCATATATTTT
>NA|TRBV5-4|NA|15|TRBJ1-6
CASSLATNQGTPLHF
TGTGCCAGCAGCTTGGCCACGAATCAGGGAACACCCCTCCACTTT
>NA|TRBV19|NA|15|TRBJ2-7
CARPNWQGSSYEQYF
TGTGCCAGGCCAAACTGGCAGGGGAGCTCCTACGAGCAGTACTTC
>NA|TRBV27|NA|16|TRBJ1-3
CASSFGLPGAGNTIYF
TGTGCCAGCAGTTTTGGTCTTCCAGGGGCTGGAAACACCATATATTTT
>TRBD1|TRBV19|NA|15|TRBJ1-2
CASSIISAGGDGYTF
TGTGCCAGTAGTATAATCTCGGCAGGGGGAGACGGCTACACCTTC
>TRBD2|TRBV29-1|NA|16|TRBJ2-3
CSDTSGEASSTDTQYF
TGCAGTGATACTAGCGGGGAGGCCTCTAGCACAGATACGCAGTATTTT
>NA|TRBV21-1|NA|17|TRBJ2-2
CASSKRGGQGNTGELFF
TGTGCCAGCAGCAAAAGGGGGGGACAGGGGAACACCGGGGAGCTGTTTTTT
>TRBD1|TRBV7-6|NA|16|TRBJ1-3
CASSGTGPSSGNTIYF
TGTGCCAGCAGCGGGACAGGGCCAAGCTCTGGAAACACCATATATTTT
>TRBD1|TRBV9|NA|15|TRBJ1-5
CASSAQGVVTQPQHF
TGTGCCAGCAGCGCCCAGGGGGTTGTCACTCAGCCCCAGCATTTT
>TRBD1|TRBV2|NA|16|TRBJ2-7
CASIQGREGGDEEQYF
TGTGCCAGCATTCAAGGTCGGGAAGGGGGCGACGAAGAGCAGTACTTC
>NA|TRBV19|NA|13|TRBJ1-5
CASSEQGNQPQHF
TGTGCCAGTAGTGAACAGGGTAATCAGCCCCAGCATTTT
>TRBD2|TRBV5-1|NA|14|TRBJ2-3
CASTIAGMTDTQYF
TGCGCCAGCACAATAGCGGGGATGACAGATACGCAGTATTTT